This T cell receptor beta chain is drawn from a study of spatial heterogeneity in lung cancer. From the 5' RACE reads, TCRdb called clonotypes with MiXCR, one entry per CDR3 protein. In the table there are about 17,000 distinct CDR3 sequences, roughly 6.2% of which are singletons. Time point denoted: sample taken at primary tumor resection. A total of more than 65 untreated early-stage non-small cell lung cancer patients served as donors. Unsorted whole RNA of tumor, nontumor lung or frozen PBMC was sequenced. This clonotype was recorded at least ten times. What it binds is unknown. Whole-study results and caveats: It was found that expanded intratumoral alpha and beta TCR counts tracked tumor mutation counts.

V gave up 4 bases and J gave up 4 bases, with 8 bases separating them. CDR3 length: 13 residues. Germline V lookup: CDR1 MNHEY, CDR2 SVGAGI. This chain joins TRBV6-5 and TRBJ1-5, with D possibly being TRBD1 (6 bases). The input for sequencing was lung tumor tissue, taken at surgery. The clonotype comes from a male donor with early-stage non-small cell lung cancer. The CDR3 spells CASSSTGNQPQHF. The CDR3 DNA sequence: TGTGCCAGCAGTTCCACAGGGAATCAGCCCCAGCATTTT.